A selection of T cell receptor beta chains follows, all from one sample in a study of CD8 T cells in Susac syndrome. Each CDR3 protein gets one entry after TCRdb re-called the immunoSEQ multiplex PCR reads with MiXCR. This repertoire shows 160,000 or so distinct CDR3 sequences, approximately 93% found once; its top ten account for about 0.089%. The sequenced sample was CD4+ T cells from PBMCs. The origin of the receptors is a human donor with multiple sclerosis. Both conserved end residues are part of each CDR3. A D gene is named only where the DNA matches it firmly. Part of the rows lack a size; the others show once, few, many or a class for expanded clones.

CASRPQDRGELGQPQHF,TGTGCCAGCAGGCCTCAGGACAGGGGAGAGTTGGGTCAGCCCCAGCATTTT,TRBD1,TRBV6-2/TRBV6-3,.,TRBJ1-5
CSARRSSYEQYF,TGCAGTGCCCGGAGGAGCTCCTACGAGCAGTACTTC,.,TRBV20-1,.,TRBJ2-7
CASSPEGGMQPQHF,TGTGCCAGCAGCCCCGAAGGGGGTATGCAGCCCCAGCATTTT,.,TRBV7-9,.,TRBJ1-5
CASRLLAGGLYEQYF,TGTGCCAGCAGGCTACTAGCGGGAGGACTCTACGAGCAGTACTTC,TRBD2,TRBV6-2/TRBV6-3,.,TRBJ2-7
CSARRTGLETNIQYF,TGCAGTGCTAGAAGGACAGGGTTAGAGACCAACATTCAGTACTTC,TRBD1,TRBV20-1,.,TRBJ2-4
CASSPTGDYGYTF,TGTGCCAGCAGTCCGACAGGGGACTATGGCTACACCTTC,TRBD1,TRBV12-3/TRBV12-4,few,TRBJ1-2
CASSDLWATNEQFF,TGTGCCAGCAGCGATCTTTGGGCCACCAATGAGCAGTTCTTC,.,TRBV2,.,TRBJ2-1
CASSQGESGQPQHF,TGTGCCAGCAGCCAAGGGGAATCAGGGCAGCCCCAGCATTTT,.,TRBV4-2,.,TRBJ1-5
CASSLYQSTGELFF,TGCGCCAGCAGCTTGTACCAATCCACCGGGGAGCTGTTTTTT,.,TRBV5-1,few,TRBJ2-2
CASKRSAEAFF,TGCGCCAGCAAAAGAAGTGCTGAAGCTTTCTTT,.,TRBV10-2,.,TRBJ1-1
CASSGTGESGELFF,TGTGCCAGTAGCGGGACAGGGGAAAGTGGGGAGCTGTTTTTT,TRBD1,TRBV19,.,TRBJ2-2
CASSLGGRFYNEQFF,TGTGCCAGCAGTTTAGGCGGGAGGTTTTACAATGAGCAGTTCTTC,TRBD2,TRBV27,.,TRBJ2-1
CASSSGQGAGGEQFF,TGTGCCAGCAGCTCCGGACAGGGGGCCGGGGGTGAGCAGTTCTTC,TRBD1,TRBV7-2,.,TRBJ2-1
CSAHGQGKAYEQYF,TGCAGTGCTCACGGACAGGGAAAGGCTTACGAGCAGTACTTC,TRBD1,TRBV20-1,once,TRBJ2-7
CASSLWAGGNTEAFF,TGTGCCAGCAGCTTGTGGGCAGGAGGGAACACTGAAGCTTTCTTT,.,TRBV5-6,.,TRBJ1-1
CASREQIGYEQYF,TGTGCCAGCAGGGAACAGATCGGTTACGAGCAGTACTTC,.,TRBV5-4,.,TRBJ2-7
CSARVASGANVLTF,TGCAGTGCTAGAGTCGCCTCTGGGGCCAACGTCCTGACTTTC,.,TRBV20-1,.,TRBJ2-6
CASSSGTSGTKPWNEQFF,TGTGCCAGTAGCTCCGGGACTAGCGGAACGAAGCCGTGGAATGAGCAGTTCTTC,TRBD2,TRBV19,.,TRBJ2-1
CASSLGLAGGQDEQYF,TGTGCCAGCAGTTTGGGACTAGCGGGAGGCCAGGACGAGCAGTACTTC,TRBD2,TRBV6-5,.,TRBJ2-7
CSVEPSDRYEQYF,TGCAGCGTTGAACCTTCGGACAGATACGAGCAGTACTTC,.,TRBV29-1,once,TRBJ2-7
CSARVRVAVSTDTQYF,TGCAGTGCTAGAGTACGGGTAGCGGTTAGCACAGATACGCAGTATTTT,.,TRBV20-1,once,TRBJ2-3
CASSPQGRPTDTQYF,TGTGCCAGCAGCCCACAGGGGCGCCCCACAGATACGCAGTATTTT,TRBD1,TRBV5-5,.,TRBJ2-3
CASSLAESYEQFF,TGTGCCAGCAGTCTCGCAGAATCCTATGAGCAGTTCTTC,.,TRBV27,.,TRBJ2-1
CASSFTSGSRSDEQFF,TGTGCCAGCAGCTTCACTAGCGGGAGTCGGAGTGATGAGCAGTTCTTC,TRBD2,TRBV5-6,.,TRBJ2-1
CSVAVRREGINEQFF,TGCAGCGTTGCGGTTAGGAGGGAGGGAATCAATGAGCAGTTCTTC,TRBD2,TRBV29-1,.,TRBJ2-1
CASSGPVINEQFF,TGTGCCAGCAGTGGTCCCGTGATCAATGAGCAGTTCTTC,.,TRBV6-1,few,TRBJ2-1
CASLSGTAGYTF,TGTGCCAGCTTGAGCGGGACCGCAGGCTACACCTTC,.,TRBV3-1,.,TRBJ1-2
CASRAGTALGTEAFF,TGTGCCAGCAGAGCCGGGACGGCCCTAGGGACTGAAGCTTTCTTT,.,TRBV28,.,TRBJ1-1
CASSLGGNYGYTF,TGTGCCAGCAGCTTAGGCGGGAACTATGGCTACACCTTC,.,TRBV7-6,.,TRBJ1-2
CASRPHRGSGRQYNEQFF,TGTGCCAGCAGGCCTCACCGGGGTAGCGGGAGGCAATACAATGAGCAGTTCTTC,TRBD2,TRBV6-2/TRBV6-3,.,TRBJ2-1
CASNTGGYEQYF,TGTGCCAGTAATACCGGGGGCTACGAGCAGTACTTC,.,TRBV19,.,TRBJ2-7
CASSFPGGGLLNEQFF,TGTGCCAGCAGTTTCCCTGGGGGAGGCCTCCTCAATGAGCAGTTCTTC,.,TRBV28,.,TRBJ2-1
CASSLNPSGGVSSTDTQYF,TGTGCCAGCAGCTTAAACCCCAGCGGAGGGGTCTCTAGCACAGATACGCAGTATTTT,.,TRBV7-2,.,TRBJ2-3
CASSFQPTPRADTQYF,TGTGCCAGCAGTTTCCAACCGACCCCTCGGGCAGATACGCAGTATTTT,.,TRBV27,.,TRBJ2-3
CASSYSETSYEQYF,TGTGCCAGCAGTTACTCCGAGACCTCCTACGAGCAGTACTTC,.,TRBV6-5,.,TRBJ2-7
CASRDLKRNYGYTF,TGTGCCAGCCGTGACCTTAAGAGAAACTATGGCTACACCTTC,.,TRBV27,.,TRBJ1-2
CASSSRVATNEKLFF,TGTGCCAGCAGCAGCAGGGTCGCAACTAATGAAAAACTGTTTTTT,.,TRBV25-1,.,TRBJ1-4
CAISESAGPKLYF,TGTGCCATCAGTGAGTCGGCGGGGCCGAAGCTGTATTTT,.,TRBV10-3,.,TRBJ2-3
CASSGAGEETQYF,TGTGCCAGCAGTGGGGCAGGAGAAGAGACCCAGTACTTC,.,TRBV2,.,TRBJ2-5
CAWSDRRENEQFF,TGTGCCTGGAGTGACCGCAGGGAGAATGAGCAGTTCTTC,.,TRBV30,.,TRBJ2-1
CASRRGTPKSIAKNIQYF,TGCGCCAGCCGCCGCGGGACACCGAAATCAATAGCCAAAAACATTCAGTACTTC,.,TRBV10-1,.,TRBJ2-4
CSVRPRDSDMNTEAFF,TGCAGCGTGCGCCCCCGGGACAGCGACATGAACACTGAAGCTTTCTTT,TRBD1,TRBV29-1,.,TRBJ1-1
CASSPGGAGGHNEQFF,TGTGCCAGCAGCCCCGGGGGAGCGGGAGGTCACAATGAGCAGTTCTTC,TRBD2,TRBV5-4,.,TRBJ2-1
CASGREGEKLFF,TGTGCCAGCGGCAGGGAAGGGGAAAAACTGTTTTTT,.,TRBV7-9,.,TRBJ1-4
CASGYNQTPRYNEKLFF,TGTGCTAGTGGTTATAACCAGACCCCACGCTACAATGAAAAACTGTTTTTT,.,TRBV12-5,.,TRBJ1-4
CSASPLTKTRPQHF,TGCAGTGCTAGTCCCCTCACGAAAACACGGCCCCAGCATTTT,.,TRBV20-1,once,TRBJ1-5